This note documents a single TCR beta chain sequence. The sample belongs to a study of blood T cell repertoires in COVID-19. Study as a whole: Acute and convalescent COVID-19 specimens originated in the United States, Italy and Spain. Sources were T cells, B-cell-depleted T cells, or PBMCs; the material itself was cDNA or gDNA.

Authors' analysis steps: Estimates of nucleated cell counts were drawn from the amplification of reference gene primers. Sequencing was performed with immunoSEQ multiplex PCR; in TCRdb, only in-frame clones are kept and a portion is missing. V, J and clone size are those of that table, while D and trimming were read from the DNA. Here the sample spans 160,000 or so clones, around 90% being singletons. The germline gives CDR1 SGHKS, CDR2 YYEKEE (reference sequence). The CDR3 totals 15 residues. Trimming shortened V by 0 bases and J by 0 bases, and 7 bases separated the two germline ends. The sequence derives from a man aged 60 to 69 with acute or convalescent COVID-19. The J gene is TRBJ1-3, the V gene TRBV5-5; D ambiguous. The sample was peripheral blood. The CDR3 DNA follows: TGTGCCAGCAGCTTGGGGAGTAACTCTGGAAACACCATATATTTT. This encodes CASSLGSNSGNTIYF.